Included here is one T cell receptor beta chain sequence, with context. Its antigen is not known. cDNA prepared by RNA extraction and subsequent reverse transcription served as the template for sequencing. The repertoire was sequenced with immunoSEQ multiplex PCR; TCRdb's copy has only in-frame clones and lacks some. The sample consists of 150,000 or so clones, 40% to 50% of them appearing once. The sample originates from a study of CD8+ T cells in alopecia areata. The CDR3 has 10 amino acids. The V end lost 6 bases, the J end lost 9 bases, and 10 bases lay between the germline ends. Germline lookup yields CDR1 SQVTM and CDR2 ANQGSEA. Notes on the study in general: Patients showed less clear TCR sequence sharing than mice, possibly partly because of HLA diversity.

Source material: CD4+ T cells sorted from blood. The sequence derives from a human donor with alopecia areata. J is TRBJ2-3 and V is TRBV29-1, with D uncertain. In DNA form, the CDR3 reads TGCAGCGTCGAGGTCCAAACGCAGTATTTT. The encoded protein is CSVEVQTQYF.